These 3 T cell receptor beta chains share one sample of origin, sequenced in a study of T cells in Graves' hyperthyroidism and ophthalmopathy. RNA transcripts provided the source from which TCR beta CDR3 regions were amplified. Carried out on the TCR CDR3, a first-round RT-PCR used the HTBI primer set. In TCRdb, the multiplex PCR reads were re-called with MiXCR into one record per CDR3 protein. The data show some 270,000 distinct CDR3 sequences, roughly a quarter seen once. Input material: blood. Receptors originate from a woman in her thirties or forties with Graves' ophthalmopathy.

This clonotype was picked up a small number of times. This chain links TRBV27 with TRBJ1-2; 8 bases match TRBD1. Germline V gives CDR1 MNHEY, CDR2 SMNVEV (reference sequence). Unmatched junction bases numbered 13, after V lost 0 bases and J lost 4 bases. The CDR3 consists of 18 residues. Here the CDR3 DNA reads TGTGCCAGCAGTTTATCGGCAGGGGGCTGGATCCCCGTCTATGGCTACACCTTC. Amino acid sequence: CASSLSAGGWIPVYGYTF.

This clonotype was found a few times. This chain's CDR3 is CASSQPTGDSSYEQYF. CDR3 DNA sequence: TGTGCCAGCAGCCAACCTACAGGGGATTCCTCCTACGAGCAGTACTTC. The V call is TRBV3-1, the J call TRBJ2-7; 7 bases map to TRBD1. The germline CDR1 and CDR2 sequences are LGHDT and YNNKEL (reference sequence). With V trimmed by 2 bases and J by 0 bases, 7 bases remained unmatched. This CDR3 spans 16 amino acids.

This clonotype was detected ten times or more. The junction does not match germline at one end; this may be a read error. The gene calls are TRBV2 and TRBJ1-4; D remains ambiguous. This CDR3 has 14 residues. Germline V gives CDR1 SNHLY, CDR2 FYNNEI. CDR3 nucleotides: TGTGCCAGCAGTGAAGCTGGGATTGGTGAAAGACTGTTTTTT. It specifies CASSEAGIGERLFF.